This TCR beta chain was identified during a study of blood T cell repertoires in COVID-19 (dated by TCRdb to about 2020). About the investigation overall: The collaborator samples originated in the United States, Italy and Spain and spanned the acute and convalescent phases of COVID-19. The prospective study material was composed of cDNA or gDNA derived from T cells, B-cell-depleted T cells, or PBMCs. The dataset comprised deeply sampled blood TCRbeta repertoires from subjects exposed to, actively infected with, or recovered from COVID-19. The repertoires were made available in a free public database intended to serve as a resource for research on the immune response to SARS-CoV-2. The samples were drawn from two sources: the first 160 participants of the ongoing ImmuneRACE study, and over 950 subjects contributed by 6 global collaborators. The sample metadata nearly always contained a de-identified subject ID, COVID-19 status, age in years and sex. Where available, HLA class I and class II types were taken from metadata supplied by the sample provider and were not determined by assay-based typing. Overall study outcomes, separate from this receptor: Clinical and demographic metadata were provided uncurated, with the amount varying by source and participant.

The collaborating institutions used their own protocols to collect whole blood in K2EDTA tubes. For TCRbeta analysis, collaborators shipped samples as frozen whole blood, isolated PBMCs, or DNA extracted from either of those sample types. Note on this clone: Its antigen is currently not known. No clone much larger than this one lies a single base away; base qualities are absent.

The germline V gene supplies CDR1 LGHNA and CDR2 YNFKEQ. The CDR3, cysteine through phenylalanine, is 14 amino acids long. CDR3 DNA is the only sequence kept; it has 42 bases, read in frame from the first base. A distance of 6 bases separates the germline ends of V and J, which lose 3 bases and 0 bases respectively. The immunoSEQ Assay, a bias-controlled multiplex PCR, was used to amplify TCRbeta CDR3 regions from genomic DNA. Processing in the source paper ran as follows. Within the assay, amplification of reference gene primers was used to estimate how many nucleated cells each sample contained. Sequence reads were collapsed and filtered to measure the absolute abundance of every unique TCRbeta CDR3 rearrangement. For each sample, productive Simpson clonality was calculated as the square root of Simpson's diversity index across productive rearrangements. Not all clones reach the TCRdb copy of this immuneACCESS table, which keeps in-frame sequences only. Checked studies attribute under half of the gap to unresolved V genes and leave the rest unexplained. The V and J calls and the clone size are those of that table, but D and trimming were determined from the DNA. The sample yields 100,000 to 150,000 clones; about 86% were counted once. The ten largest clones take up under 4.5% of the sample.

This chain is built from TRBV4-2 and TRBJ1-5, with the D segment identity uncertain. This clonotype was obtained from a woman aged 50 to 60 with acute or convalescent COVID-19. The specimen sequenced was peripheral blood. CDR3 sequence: CASSHEASNQPQHF. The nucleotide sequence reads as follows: TGTGCCAGCAGCCACGAAGCTAGCAATCAGCCCCAGCATTTT.